One and the same sample provided the 24 T cell receptor beta chains below, sequenced in a study of kidney transplant recipient with SARS-CoV-2 infection. One entry per CDR3 protein results from TCRdb running MiXCR on the reads. The sample yields 200,000 to 250,000 distinct CDR3 sequences, more than 25% seen once. Here the sequenced sample was a blood sample, taken at baseline and on day 111 from a kidney transplant recipient. These receptors all stem from a male patient aged 30 to 39 who had COVID-19 and was a kidney transplant recipient. Some T cells may originate from the graft donor.

With regard to this clonotype: Mismatch with germline at one junction end may stem from a read error. This chain connects TRBV7-8 to TRBJ2-1; 15 bases are shared with TRBD2. The CDR3 loop spans 15 amino acids. Germline CDR1 SGHVS, CDR2 FQNEAQ. CDR3 residues: CAGSYGTSGRIFKFF. Written as DNA, the CDR3 is TGTGCCGGCAGCTACGGGACTAGCGGGAGGATCTTTAAGTTCTTC.

This clonotype has a count of ten or more. The chain has TRBV8-2 and TRBJ1-2. TRBV8-2 is given as a pseudogene. The CDR3 covers 16 residues. CDR3 nucleotides: TGTGGCAGTGTGCCTACTGATAGCCGAAAGACCTATGGCTACACCTTC. Translated: CGSVPTDSRKTYGYTF.

This clonotype was counted ten times or more. The V gene is TRBV2, the J gene TRBJ2-6; unclear D gene. This CDR3 comprises 15 residues. The germline CDR1 and CDR2 sequences are SNHLY and FYNNEI. With 7 bases removed from V and 0 bases from J, the gap between germline ends came to 10 bases. CDR3 sequence (DNA): TGTGCCAGCAAGGATTCGTACTCTGGGGCCAACGTCCTGACTTTC. This translates into CASKDSYSGANVLTF.

This clonotype was counted ten times or more. The J gene is TRBJ1-2, the V gene TRBV5-6; no definite D call. The CDR3 is 16 amino acids. Germline-derived CDR1 and CDR2 are SGHDT and YYEEEE. Trimming removed 7 bases from V and 4 bases from J, with 23 bases in between. This CDR3 reads CASQWNNSRKTYGYTF. The CDR3 nucleotides are TGTGCCAGCCAGTGGAACAATAGTCGAAAGACCTATGGCTACACCTTC.

Points on this clonotype: A much larger clonotype is one base distant, so this may be a read error. The V gene is TRBV4-1, the J gene TRBJ2-2; maybe TRBD2 (6 bases). Germline values: CDR1 MGHRA, CDR2 YSYEKL. The CDR3 is 13 residues long. For the CDR3, the DNA is TGCGCCAGCAGCCAGGGGGGTACCGGGGGGCTGTTTTTT. Translation gives CASSQGGTGGLFF.

Many counts were recorded for this clonotype. The chain recombines TRBV11-3 with TRBJ1-2, with unresolved D. The CDR3 consists of 17 residues. The germline CDR1 and CDR2 sequences are SGHNT and YENEEA. Trimming cost V 5 bases and J 4 bases, with 23 bases left between them. CDR3 sequence reads: CASSEYNDLGKTYGYTF. CDR3 coding DNA: TGTGCCAGCAGCGAATACAACGATCTCGGAAAGACCTATGGCTACACCTTC.

This clonotype has ten or more counts. V is TRBV19 and J is TRBJ2-3; D ambiguous. The CDR3 is 13 amino acids. Germline CDR1 and CDR2: LNHDA and SQIVND (reference sequence). Trimming took off 1 base at V and 0 bases at J, with 2 bases between the two ends. The CDR3 nucleotides are TGTGCCAGTAGTATAGGGAGCACAGATACGCAGTATTTT. This encodes CASSIGSTDTQYF.

Concerning this clonotype: Since a much larger clone is just one base distant, this may be a read error. The chain recombines TRBV5-4 with TRBJ2-6; tentative D call: TRBD2 (5 bases). V shed 5 bases and J shed 9 bases, with 21 bases lying between them. Per the germline V gene, CDR1 is SGHNT and CDR2 is YYREEE (reference sequence). This CDR3 contains 16 residues. The CDR3, as DNA: TGTGCCAGCAGGCGTACCAGACAAAGTCGGGACAACGTCCTGACTTTC. Its translation: CASRRTRQSRDNVLTF.

The rearrangement joins TRBV29-1 to TRBJ2-1, with D perhaps TRBD2 (7 bases). V was trimmed by 7 bases and J by 3 bases, leaving 16 bases between them. The germline CDR1 and CDR2 sequences are SQVTM and ANQGSEA. CDR3 length equals 14 residues. CDR3 DNA: TGCAGCGGAGCAGGGGAGGGAGACTACAATGAGCAGTTCTTC. Its protein product is CSGAGEGDYNEQFF.

This clonotype has at least ten counts. The CDR3 bases are TGTGCCAGCAGCTTGTTCCAGACCTTGAGTATCTATGGCTACACCTTC. Protein: CASSLFQTLSIYGYTF. The chain is built from TRBV5-8 and TRBJ1-2; D is unclear. The germline gives CDR1 SGHTS, CDR2 YDEGEE. The length of the CDR3 is 16 residues. V was clipped by 1 base and J by 4 bases, with 17 bases between them.

Notes on this clonotype: Since a much larger clone is just one base distant, this may be a read error. The chain links TRBV9 to TRBJ2-5; TRBD1 matches 10 bases. The J call may be mistaken, given a closer DNA end match to TRBJ2-7. CDR1 and CDR2 (germline): SGDLS, YYNGEE. This CDR3 comprises 15 residues. The CDR3 DNA reads TGTGCCAGCAGCGCGTCCGGGACAGGGGTCTGCGAGCAGTACTTC. This gives the protein CASSASGTGVCEQYF.

In its sample, this clonotype was seen a few times. A clone one base away is much larger, so this may be a read error. The chain combines TRBV6-5 with TRBJ1-3, with a weak D call TRBD1 (5 bases). Looked up from germline, CDR1 is MNHEY and CDR2 is SVGAGI. This CDR3 spans 15 amino acids. Deletions cut 5 bases from V and 4 bases from J, with 15 bases between. The CDR3 region is CASSPRGIAGNTIYF. Written as DNA, the CDR3 is TGTGCCAGCAGTCCGAGGGGTATTGCGGGAAACACCATATATTTT.

Many counts were recorded for this clonotype. Sequence at one end of the junction differs from germline and may be a read error. The genes are TRBV12-5 and TRBJ2-3; 7 nucleotides agree with TRBD1. Per germline, CDR1 LGHNT and CDR2 FRNRAP. CDR3 length: 14 residues. In nucleotides, the CDR3 is TGTGCTAGTGGCTTGGACAGGTACACAGATACGCAGTATTTT. This sequence encodes CASGLDRYTDTQYF.

About this clonotype: One base away lies a much larger clone, so this may be a sequencing read error. The chain has TRBV6-5 and TRBJ2-7; 7 bases agree with TRBD1. V shed 5 bases, J shed 2 bases, and the junction held 9 bases outside the gene matches. Germline V gene sequence: CDR1 MNHEY, CDR2 SVGAGI. The CDR3 totals 15 residues. The CDR3 spells CASSDLGDRPYEQYF. CDR3 DNA sequence: TGTGCCAGCAGTGATTTAGGGGACAGACCCTACGAGCAGTACTTC.

A remark on this clonotype: A much more abundant neighbour one base away suggests this may be a read error. The rearrangement links TRBV12-3 or TRBV12-4 to TRBJ1-2; D gene uncertain. The CDR3 totals 17 residues. The V end lost 5 bases, the J end lost 4 bases, and 23 bases lay between the germline ends. This chain's CDR3 is CASSREDGFRKTYGYTF. The CDR3 bases are TGTGCCAGCAGTCGGGAAGACGGCTTCCGAAAGACCTATGGCTACACCTTC.

V and J are TRBV27 and TRBJ2-7, with D maybe TRBD2 (5 bases). Germline CDR1 and CDR2: MNHEY and SMNVEV (reference sequence). The CDR3 has 14 residues. Deletions cut 3 bases from V and 6 bases from J, with 15 bases between. Written as DNA, the CDR3 is TGTGCCAGCAGTTTGCAGCCTACCGAGGGCGAGCAGTACTTC. As protein: CASSLQPTEGEQYF.

This clonotype showed up many times. DNA of the CDR3: TGTGCCAGCAGTTTGAGCCTGGAATGTAGAAAGACCTATGGCTACACCTTC. Translated: CASSLSLECRKTYGYTF. The rearrangement joins TRBV6-5 to TRBJ1-2; D unclear. Trimming took 4 bases from V and 4 from J, leaving 22 bases between them. This CDR3 contains 17 residues. Germline CDR1 and CDR2: MNHEY and SVGAGI.

This clonotype has only a few counts. The rearrangement uses TRBV6-5 and TRBJ2-1; no firm D call. The CDR3 runs to 14 residues. CDR1 and CDR2 (germline): MNHEY, SVGAGI. Trimming took off 5 bases at V and 6 bases at J, with 14 bases between the two ends. CDR3 sequence (DNA): TGTGCCAGCAGTGAACCCCTCGTCCGCAATGAGCAGTTCTTC. Its translation: CASSEPLVRNEQFF.

A remark on this clonotype: A read error is possible here, since a much larger clone lies one base away. The chain carries TRBV7-9 and TRBJ2-2; possible D gene TRBD2, 5 bases. The CDR3 totals 15 residues. V shed 7 bases and J shed 6 bases, with 18 bases lying between them. Germline V gene data show CDR1 as SEHNR and CDR2 as FQNEAQ (reference sequence). The CDR3 loop is CASTERGIEAGELFF. In DNA, the CDR3 is TGTGCCAGCACCGAACGGGGAATTGAGGCCGGGGAGCTGTTTTTT.

Turning to this clonotype: This may be a read error: a much more frequent sequence differs by one nucleotide. The chain recombines TRBV9 with TRBJ2-4; 9 bases fit TRBD1. The CDR3 runs 14 residues. Germline-derived CDR1 and CDR2 are SGDLS and YYNGEE. For the CDR3, the DNA is TGTGTCAGCAGCATAACCGGGACAGGGAGGGAGCAGTACTTC. The encoded protein is CVSSITGTGREQYF.

V gene TRBV12-1 combines with J gene TRBJ1-2. TRBV12-1 is reported as a pseudogene. The CDR3 runs to 17 residues. The CDR3 coding sequence is TGTGCCAGCAGCATGAAATATGTAAAGGGAAAGACCTATGGCTACACCTTC. Translating gives CASSMKYVKGKTYGYTF.

In regard to this clonotype: A much more abundant neighbour one base away suggests this may be a read error. The gene calls are TRBV12-3 or TRBV12-4 and TRBJ2-1, with 9 positions matching TRBD2. The CDR3 runs to 15 residues. The CDR3 spells CASGLTSGRYNEQFF. CDR3 nucleotides: TGTGCCAGCGGTTTGACCAGCGGGAGGTACAATGAGCAGTTCTTC.

This clonotype was found many times. The V and J genes are TRBV4-1 and TRBJ1-5; 7 bases are shared with TRBD1. This CDR3 contains 16 residues. Trimming removed 0 bases from V and 7 bases from J; junction bases left unmatched: 9. Looked up from germline, CDR1 is MGHRA and CDR2 is YSYEKL. The chain's CDR3 is CASSQDPFQGQQPQHF. The CDR3 bases are TGCGCCAGCAGCCAAGATCCCTTCCAGGGACAGCAGCCCCAGCATTTT.

This clonotype has a handful of counts. A much larger clone differs from this one at a single base, so this may be a read error. CDR3 sequence: CASSERQTGKMKDGNQPQHF. CDR3 DNA sequence: TGTGCCAGCAGCGAACGTCAAACAGGGAAGATGAAGGACGGCAATCAGCCCCAGCATTTT. The chain couples TRBV28 to TRBJ1-5; tentatively, D is TRBD1 (6 bases). This CDR3 comprises 20 residues. Germline V lookup: CDR1 MDHEN, CDR2 SYDVKM. Trimming pared 6 bases from V and 2 bases from J, leaving 29 bases between.